These 16 T cell receptor beta chains share one sample of origin, sequenced in a study of spatial heterogeneity in lung cancer. General study results and limits: Intratumoral expanded alpha and beta TCR counts were found to track tumor mutation counts.

Time point described: sample taken at primary tumor resection. These receptors are not linked to any known antigen. TCRdb used MiXCR to reprocess the 5' RACE reads, holding one entry per CDR3 protein. The sample yields approximately 1,100 distinct CDR3 sequences, around a sixth seen once. Sequencing used lung tumor tissue, obtained at surgery. These receptors all stem from a male donor with early-stage non-small cell lung cancer.

By share of the sample, this clonotype is large. The chain links TRBV9 to TRBJ1-6; 9 nucleotides agree with TRBD1. Germline loops: CDR1 SGDLS, CDR2 YYNGEE. CDR3 length: 16 amino acids. The junction had 12 bases not matched to a gene; V was cut back by 3 bases and J by 11 bases. For the CDR3, the DNA is TGTGCCAGCAGCGCGACCCCCGGGACAGGGACCCCACCCCTCCACTTT. Residues: CASSATPGTGTPPLHF.

This clonotype was counted many times. This chain uses TRBV29-1 with TRBJ1-2; D is ambiguous. The germline V gene encodes CDR1 SQVTM and CDR2 ANQGSEA. CDR3 length: 14 residues. Trimming pared 7 bases from V and 2 bases from J, leaving 17 bases between. The CDR3: CSALLVGRNYGYTF. The CDR3 DNA reads as TGCAGCGCTCTATTGGTAGGCAGAAACTATGGCTACACCTTC.

The gene calls are TRBV28 and TRBJ1-2; D is uncertain. The V gene lost 5 bases and the J gene lost 4 bases, with 11 bases spanning the gap. The CDR3 totals 13 residues. Germline V gives CDR1 MDHEN, CDR2 SYDVKM. The CDR3 loop reads CASSTGSFYGYTF. The CDR3 DNA sequence: TGTGCCAGCAGTACCGGGTCTTTCTATGGCTACACCTTC.

By share, this clonotype ranks as large. This chain links TRBV19 with TRBJ1-5; D gene uncertain. Germline-derived CDR1 and CDR2 are LNHDA and SQIVND (reference sequence). Trimming cost V 6 bases and J 2 bases, with 5 bases left between them. The CDR3 is 12 amino acids. DNA of the CDR3: TGTGCCAGTAGATCCGGCAATCAGCCCCAGCATTTT. It yields the protein CASRSGNQPQHF.

This clonotype is classed as large. CDR3 in amino acids: CASSKQGNQPQHF. The CDR3 DNA reads as TGTGCCAGCAGTAAACAAGGAAATCAGCCCCAGCATTTT. The chain carries TRBV6-5 and TRBJ1-5; D is unresolved. The germline V gene encodes CDR1 MNHEY and CDR2 SVGAGI. Between the trimmed V and J ends, which lost 5 bases and 4 bases, there was a span of 9 bases. CDR3 length: 13 residues.

This clonotype is medium-sized (0.01 to 0.1%) within its sample. The V call is TRBV9, the J call TRBJ2-3, with a possible D match to TRBD2 (5 bases). Trimming pared 2 bases from V and 3 bases from J, leaving 13 bases between. CDR1 is SGDLS, CDR2 YYNGEE, per germline. The CDR3 length is 15 residues. The CDR3 DNA reads as TGTGCCAGCAGCGTCGGGGATGCGGATACAGATACGCAGTATTTT. Protein: CASSVGDADTDTQYF. Based on the CDR3 plus reference TRBV9 and TRBJ2-3, the full variable domain is DSGVTQTPKHLITATGQRVTLRCSPRSGDLSVYWYQQSLDQGLQFLIQYYNGEERAKGNILERFSAQQFPDLHSELNLSSLELGDSALYFCASSVGDADTDTQYFGPGTRLTVL.

The chain is built from TRBV5-1 and TRBJ2-3; D uncertain. This CDR3 spans 14 amino acids. The germline gives CDR1 SGHRS, CDR2 YFSETQ. V lost 4 bases and J lost 1, with 10 bases in between. CDR3 bases: TGCGCCAGCAGCATTAACCAGGGCACAGATACGCAGTATTTT. Protein sequence: CASSINQGTDTQYF.

The CDR3 spells CASSSNRGGNIQYF. The CDR3 DNA is TGTGCCAGCAGCTCGAACAGGGGGGGAAACATTCAGTACTTC. The chain recombines TRBV7-8 with TRBJ2-4; weak D call: TRBD1 (8 bases). V was clipped by 4 bases and J by 6 bases, with 13 bases between them. The CDR3 has 14 amino acids. Germline values: CDR1 SGHVS, CDR2 FQNEAQ.

The chain links TRBV5-1 to TRBJ2-3, with 13 bases aligning to TRBD2. The CDR3 has 15 residues. The J segment lost 6 bases and the V segment lost 4 bases, leaving 5 bases of the junction unmatched. CDR1 is SGHRS and CDR2 is YFSETQ in the germline V gene. The DNA for the CDR3 is TGCGCCAGCAGCCAGACTAGCGGGGGGCATGATACGCAGTATTTT. Translated, it gives CASSQTSGGHDTQYF.

This clonotype is judged medium-sized. The chain employs TRBV28 and TRBJ2-1, with TRBD2 matching over 9 bases. Germline loops: CDR1 MDHEN, CDR2 SYDVKM. V gave up 4 bases and J gave up 8 bases; unmatched junction bases: 9. This CDR3 comprises 15 residues. The CDR3 DNA reads TGTGCCAGCAGTTCAAGCGGGACTAGCACCCATGAGCAGTTCTTC. Its translation: CASSSSGTSTHEQFF.

This clonotype is medium-sized by share. The CDR3 DNA sequence: TGTGCCAGCAGTCCTGGGAGTAGCGGGGGGAAAGATACGCAGTATTTT. This codes for CASSPGSSGGKDTQYF. This rearrangement joins TRBV12-3 or TRBV12-4 to TRBJ2-3; the match to TRBD2 covers 10 bases. The CDR3 is made up of 16 amino acids. The J segment lost 5 bases and the V segment lost 5 bases, leaving 10 bases of the junction unmatched.

A few counts support this clonotype. The rearrangement links TRBV5-5 to TRBJ2-2, with 12 nucleotides matching TRBD1. The CDR3 length is 17 residues. J was trimmed by 4 bases and V by 5 bases; bases with no gene match: 9. Germline V lookup: CDR1 SGHKS, CDR2 YYEKEE (reference sequence). CDR3 protein: CASRRGTGGWGTGELFF. The CDR3 DNA sequence: TGTGCCAGCAGACGCGGGACAGGGGGCTGGGGCACCGGGGAGCTGTTTTTT.

By frequency in the sample, this clonotype is medium-sized (0.01 to 0.1%). The chain couples TRBV25-1 to TRBJ2-5; 15 positions agree with TRBD2. J lost 5 bases, V lost 6 bases, and 7 bases had no gene match. CDR3 size: 16 residues. Germline V lookup: CDR1 MGHDK, CDR2 SYGVNS. The CDR3 reads CASSRTSGRARETQYF. The CDR3 DNA sequence: TGTGCCAGCAGCCGGACTAGCGGGAGGGCCCGGGAGACCCAGTACTTC.

By sample share, this clonotype is medium-sized. This chain uses TRBV5-1 with TRBJ2-5, with 7 positions matching TRBD2. The CDR3 runs to 15 residues. J lost 1 base, V lost 3 bases, and 6 bases had no gene match. Per germline, CDR1 SGHRS and CDR2 YFSETQ. DNA of the CDR3: TGCGCCAGCAGCTACGGGGGGAGGCCCCAAGAGACCCAGTACTTC. Its protein product is CASSYGGRPQETQYF.

The V and J genes are TRBV5-5 and TRBJ2-2; TRBD1 agrees at 7 bases. Germline CDR1 reads SGHKS; CDR2 reads YYEKEE (reference sequence). CDR3 length equals 16 residues. Losses at the gene ends were 1 base for V and 1 base for J; bases not matched to a gene: 4. This chain's CDR3 is CASSLLTGRNTGELFF. The CDR3 nucleotides read TGTGCCAGCAGCTTGTTGACAGGGCGGAACACCGGGGAGCTGTTTTTT.

By sample share, this clonotype is medium-sized (0.01 to 0.1%). V and J are TRBV12-3 or TRBV12-4 and TRBJ1-3; D gene unclear. With 6 bases removed from V and 2 bases from J, the gap between germline ends came to 8 bases. There are 13 residues in the CDR3. The chain's CDR3 is CASSARAGNTIYF. The CDR3 bases are TGTGCCAGCAGCGCAAGGGCTGGAAACACCATATATTTT.